A selection of T cell receptor beta chains follows, all from one sample in a study of glioma-infiltrating T cells. TCRdb redid the calling of the multiplex PCR reads with MiXCR, one entry per CDR3 protein. The sample shows fewer than 500,000 distinct CDR3 sequences, 41% of them seen only once. Source material: glioma tissue, nonneoplastic brain tissue, or PBMCs (not recorded which). These TCRs come from a human donor with low-grade glioma or glioblastoma, undergoing nonglioma brain surgery, or in good health (not recorded which). CDR3s include the opening cysteine and the closing phenylalanine or tryptophan. Fields, in order: D gene, J gene, clone size, V gene, CDR3 protein, CDR3 DNA. A D gene is named only where the DNA matches it firmly. Where a row states a size, it is once, few, many or the class of an expanded clone; other rows omit it.

D gene: TRBD2; J gene: TRBJ2-1; clone size: NA; V gene: TRBV7-2; CDR3 protein: CASSLRGGRAYNEQFF; CDR3 DNA: TGTGCCAGCAGCCTGCGGGGCGGGAGGGCGTACAATGAGCAGTTCTTC
D gene: TRBD1; J gene: TRBJ2-5; clone size: NA; V gene: TRBV6-5; CDR3 protein: CASSYSMTGMETQYF; CDR3 DNA: TGTGCCAGCAGTTACTCGATGACAGGGATGGAGACCCAGTACTTC
D gene: NA; J gene: TRBJ2-5; clone size: few; V gene: TRBV2; CDR3 protein: CASSGEATYQETQYF; CDR3 DNA: TGTGCCAGCAGTGGGGAAGCGACGTACCAAGAGACCCAGTACTTC
D gene: NA; J gene: TRBJ1-3; clone size: NA; V gene: TRBV19; CDR3 protein: CARPCGAGNTIYF; CDR3 DNA: TGTGCCAGGCCCTGTGGGGCTGGAAACACCATATATTTT
D gene: NA; J gene: TRBJ1-2; clone size: NA; V gene: TRBV7-3; CDR3 protein: CASRLSIDSGGYTF; CDR3 DNA: TGTGCCAGCAGATTAAGTATAGATAGCGGCGGCTACACCTTC
D gene: NA; J gene: TRBJ1-2; clone size: NA; V gene: TRBV7-2; CDR3 protein: CASGLGQNRYGYTF; CDR3 DNA: TGCGCCAGCGGCTTAGGACAGAACCGTTATGGCTACACCTTC
D gene: TRBD2; J gene: TRBJ2-1; clone size: NA; V gene: TRBV20-1; CDR3 protein: CIATPSAGGPNEQFF; CDR3 DNA: TGCATTGCCACGCCCTCTGCGGGAGGGCCCAATGAGCAGTTCTTC
D gene: TRBD1; J gene: TRBJ2-1; clone size: NA; V gene: TRBV12-3/TRBV12-4; CDR3 protein: CASSVIPDRTNEQFF; CDR3 DNA: TGTGCCAGCAGCGTAATTCCGGACAGGACGAATGAGCAGTTCTTC
D gene: NA; J gene: TRBJ2-7; clone size: NA; V gene: TRBV7-2; CDR3 protein: CASSLGYSTSYEQYF; CDR3 DNA: TGTGCCAGCAGCTTAGGCTATTCGACCTCCTACGAGCAGTACTTC
D gene: TRBD1; J gene: TRBJ1-5; clone size: NA; V gene: TRBV9; CDR3 protein: CASSPGRGAGNQPQHF; CDR3 DNA: TGTGCCAGCAGCCCCGGCAGGGGGGCAGGCAATCAGCCCCAGCATTTT